This TCR beta chain is from a study of regulatory T cells in long-lasting Graves disease. Researchers made TCR beta libraries by using iRepertoire HTBI primers and running Arm-PCR on CDR3 regions. A single record per CDR3 protein comes from TCRdb applying MiXCR to the multiplex PCR reads. The sample yields a few hundred thousand distinct CDR3 sequences, about 15% seen once. This clonotype was detected ten times or more. Time point here: newly diagnosed GD, antithyroid drugs for less than 3 months. Making the TCR library involved RNA that had been extracted from PBMCs. A blood draw put around 9 milliliters of peripheral blood into EDTA tubes. This same sample was also taken into another study, of T cells in Graves' hyperthyroidism and ophthalmopathy. That paper notes: Most clonotypes that expanded in the thyroid above 0.001 also showed up in blood.

The source was peripheral blood mononuclear cells (PBMCs), collected at new diagnosis, from a patient treated with antithyroid drugs. The sequence was collected from a woman in her forties or fifties with Graves disease.

The CDR3 loop reads CASSLGRVADTQYF. CDR3 DNA: TGCGCCAGCAGCTTAGGCAGGGTAGCAGATACGCAGTATTTT. The chain joins TRBV5-1 to TRBJ2-3, with a weak D call TRBD1 (5 bases). V lost 2 bases to trimming and J lost 4 bases, with 11 bases between them. The CDR3 spans 14 residues. CDR1 SGHRS and CDR2 YFSETQ come from the germline V gene.